This entry lists 8 T cell receptor beta chains sequenced from one sample in a study of graft-versus-host responses after intestinal transplantation. Only in-frame clones appear in the TCRdb table, and some are missing; sequencing was by immunoSEQ multiplex PCR. The table records 20,000 to 25,000 clones, approximately 93% of them present only once. Sequencing used PBMCs, obtained 156 days after intestinal transplant. The receptors come from a human patient who received an intestinal transplant, so some T cells may come from the graft donor.

The chain joins TRBV5-6 to TRBJ1-1, with 7 bases identical to TRBD1. Germline lookup yields CDR1 SGHDT and CDR2 YYEEEE. The CDR3 extends over 14 amino acids. V dropped 3 bases and J dropped 1; count of bases not matched to a gene: 3. The CDR3 loop reads CASSWGQQNTEAFF. The CDR3 DNA reads TGTGCCAGCAGCTGGGGACAGCAGAACACTGAAGCTTTCTTT.

A single count supports this clone. CDR3 amino acids: CASSPSYYGYTF. The CDR3 DNA follows: TGTGCCAGCAGCCCCAGTTACTATGGCTACACCTTC. The chain is built from TRBV5-5 and TRBJ1-2, with D hard to call. Germline V CDR1 and CDR2: SGHKS, YYEKEE (reference sequence). Trimming took 4 bases from V and 3 from J, leaving 7 bases between them. The CDR3 has 12 residues.

V gene TRBV4-1 combines with J gene TRBJ2-5, with TRBD2 matching over 11 bases. In germline, CDR1 is MGHRA, CDR2 YSYEKL. CDR3 length: 19 amino acids. Unmatched junction bases numbered 14, after V lost 0 bases and J lost 5 bases. The CDR3 here is CASSQETMGLADRRETQYF. The CDR3 coding sequence is TGCGCCAGCAGCCAAGAGACTATGGGACTAGCGGACCGGCGGGAGACCCAGTACTTC.

The sample holds a few counts of this clone. The rearrangement uses TRBV6-5 and TRBJ1-2; D possibly corresponds to TRBD1 (6 bases). The length of the CDR3 is 14 residues. Per germline, CDR1 MNHEY and CDR2 SVGAGI. The germline V and J ends were trimmed by 2 bases and 2 bases, with 9 bases remaining between them. CDR3 protein: CASSYAGANYGYTF. The DNA for the CDR3 is TGTGCCAGCAGTTACGCGGGGGCGAACTATGGCTACACCTTC.

The chain employs TRBV15 and TRBJ1-2, with 10 bases aligning to TRBD1. The CDR3 has 12 amino acids. Germline trimming cut 8 bases from V and 4 bases from J; bases unmatched to any gene: 1. Germline CDR1 reads LNHNV; CDR2 reads YYDKDF (reference sequence). This chain's CDR3 is CATGDRGYGYTF. The DNA of the CDR3 is TGTGCCACCGGGGACAGGGGCTATGGCTACACCTTC.

The chain uses TRBV2 and TRBJ2-7; D possibly corresponds to TRBD1 (7 bases). Trimming took 6 bases from V and 4 from J, leaving 10 bases between them. The CDR3 spans 12 residues. CDR1 and CDR2 (germline): SNHLY, FYNNEI. The DNA of the CDR3 is TGTGCCAGCAGGGGGGGACAGTACGAGCAGTACTTC. Amino acid sequence: CASRGGQYEQYF.

The rearrangement uses TRBV9 and TRBJ2-7; 8 bases map to TRBD2. This CDR3 has 16 amino acids. Germline V gives CDR1 SGDLS, CDR2 YYNGEE. The J segment lost 2 bases and the V segment lost 4 bases, leaving 11 bases of the junction unmatched. The CDR3 DNA is TGTGCCAGCAGCCCATTAGCGGGCGGGAGGACCTACGAGCAGTACTTC. This gives the protein CASSPLAGGRTYEQYF. The entire variable domain, with the rest obtained from reference TRBV9 and TRBJ2-7, is as follows: DSGVTQTPKHLITATGQRVTLRCSPRSGDLSVYWYQQSLDQGLQFLIQYYNGEERAKGNILERFSAQQFPDLHSELNLSSLELGDSALYFCASSPLAGGRTYEQYFGPGTRLTVT.

In its sample, this clone was seen once. The genes are TRBV6-1 and TRBJ2-7; D is perhaps TRBD2 (5 bases). The CDR3 loop spans 12 amino acids. Looked up from germline, CDR1 is MNHNS and CDR2 is SASEGT. The ends were cut back, 6 bases at V and 0 bases at J, with 6 bases in the middle. Here the CDR3 DNA reads TGTGCCAGCAGGGGGAGCTCCTACGAGCAGTACTTC. As protein: CASRGSSYEQYF.